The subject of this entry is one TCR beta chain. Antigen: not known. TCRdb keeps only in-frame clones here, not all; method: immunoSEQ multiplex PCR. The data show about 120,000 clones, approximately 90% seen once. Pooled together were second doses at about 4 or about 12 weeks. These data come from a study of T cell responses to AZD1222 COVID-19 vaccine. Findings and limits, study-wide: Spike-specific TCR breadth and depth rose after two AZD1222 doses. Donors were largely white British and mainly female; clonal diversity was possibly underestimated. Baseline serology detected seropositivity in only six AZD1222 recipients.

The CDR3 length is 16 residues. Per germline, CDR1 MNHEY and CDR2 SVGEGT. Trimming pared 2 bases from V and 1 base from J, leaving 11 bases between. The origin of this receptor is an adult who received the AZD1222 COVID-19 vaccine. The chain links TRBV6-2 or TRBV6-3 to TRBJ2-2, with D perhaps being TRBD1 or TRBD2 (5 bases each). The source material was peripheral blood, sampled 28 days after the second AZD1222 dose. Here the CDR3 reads CASSYVSGRNTGELFF. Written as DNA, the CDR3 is TGTGCCAGCAGTTACGTTTCAGGGAGGAACACCGGGGAGCTGTTTTTT.